This T cell receptor (beta chain) was captured by sequencing in a study of T cells in tuberculosis. TCRdb keeps only in-frame clones here, not all; method: immunoSEQ multiplex PCR. This table holds several thousand clones, around 95% found once. V was clipped by 3 bases and J by 1 base, with 12 bases between them. This CDR3 spans 15 amino acids. Germline CDR1 is LNHDA and CDR2 is SQIVND (reference sequence). The TCR sequence derives from an adult with tuberculosis. The V gene is TRBV19, the J gene TRBJ2-5; D uncertain. Sequenced input: PBMCs. The CDR3 spells CASSMGYVGQETQYF. The CDR3, as DNA: TGTGCCAGTAGTATGGGCTACGTGGGCCAAGAGACCCAGTACTTC. Full variable domain (rest looked up from reference TRBV19 and TRBJ2-5): DGGITQSPKYLFRKEGQNVTLSCEQNLNHDAMYWYRQDPGQGLRLIYYSQIVNDFQKGDIAEGYSVSREKKESFPLTVTSAQKNPTAFYLCASSMGYVGQETQYFGPGTRLLVL.